This TCR beta chain was observed in a study of CXCR3-negative and CXCR3-positive naive CD8 T cells. Concerning this clonotype itself: Its target is not known.

Findings and caveats of the study: Cryopreserved cells showed partially decreased CXCR3 expression, and most assays used fresh PBMCs. Hydrophobicity was higher for TRB CDR3s found in CXCR3-positive naive cells than in CXCR3-negative naive cells. The authors found comparable surface CD5 between naive subsets and inferred TCR strength from TRB CDR3 properties.

All TRB cDNA libraries came from 5' RACE performed with UMI labels. Reprocessing the 5' RACE reads, TCRdb reports a single entry for every CDR3 protein and omits DNA. The sample has tens of thousands of distinct CDR3 sequences. The germline V gene has CDR1 MDHEN and CDR2 SYDVKM. The CDR3 runs 16 residues. Among CD8+ T cells, naive ones were CD45RO-CCR7+CD27+CD95-. Sequenced input: naive CXCR3+ CD8+ T cells from blood. The sample's subset: CD45RO-CCR7+CD27+CD95- naive CD8+ T cells expressing CXCR3 (TNR3+). This sequence originates from a human donor in good health. Some clones in this sample may be carry-over from other donors' samples. The chain links TRBV28 to TRBJ2-3; as DNA is missing, the TRBD1 call by TCRdb cannot be tested. The CDR3 sequence is CASNLQGSPYPDTQYF. The entire variable domain, with the rest obtained from reference TRBV28 and TRBJ2-3, is as follows: DVKVTQSSRYLVKRTGEKVFLECVQDMDHENMFWYRQDPGLGLRLIYFSYDVKMKEKGDIPEGYSVSREKKERFSLILESASTNQTSMYLCASNLQGSPYPDTQYFGPGTRLTVL.